A single sample is the source of the 8 T cell receptor beta chains below, sequenced in a study of patients and donors after allogeneic stem cell transplantation. TCRdb re-derived calls from the RT-PCR reads in MiXCR, one entry per CDR3 protein. The sample shows 25,000 to 30,000 distinct CDR3 sequences, around 7.4% of them seen only once. Sequenced: blood, either unsorted or a sorted T cell fraction (not recorded which). Source of these receptors: a human donor who was either an allogeneic HSCT recipient or a stem cell or donor lymphocyte infusion donor (not recorded which). It is not recorded whose cells these are; they may come from a transplant donor.

In DNA form, the CDR3 reads TGCGCCAGCAGTGCCCAGGGAAGCACAGATACGCAGTATTTT. Its protein product is CASSAQGSTDTQYF. The chain links TRBV10-1 to TRBJ2-3, with D maybe TRBD1 (5 bases). The V gene lost 4 bases and the J gene lost 0 bases, with 8 bases spanning the gap. Germline-derived CDR1 and CDR2 are WNHNN and SYGVQD (reference sequence). CDR3 length: 14 amino acids.

The chain links TRBV12-2 to TRBJ2-1; the table's TRBD1 call for D was not verified on the DNA. TRBV12-2 is assigned pseudogene status. The CDR3 has 16 residues. CDR3 nucleotides: TGTGCAAGTCGCCATGCCCGGGACAGGGTGTACAATGAGCAGTTCTTC. Translation: CASRHARDRVYNEQFF.

This clonotype showed up many times. This chain uses TRBV11-2 with TRBJ2-7; D uncertain. The germline CDR1 and CDR2 sequences are SGHAT and FQNNGV. V was pared by 1 base and J by 5 bases, with 6 bases between. The CDR3 loop spans 12 amino acids. The CDR3 protein is CASSLVDHEQYF. Written as DNA, the CDR3 is TGTGCCAGCAGCTTAGTTGACCACGAGCAGTACTTC.

This clonotype has only a few counts. The J gene is TRBJ2-3, the V gene TRBV3-1; D perhaps matches TRBD1 (5 bases). The CDR3 is made up of 13 amino acids. Germline V lookup: CDR1 LGHDT, CDR2 YNNKEL (reference sequence). Trimming shortened V by 8 bases and J by 2 bases, and 11 bases separated the two germline ends. This CDR3 is CASQGAYTDTQYF. The CDR3 coding sequence is TGTGCCAGCCAAGGGGCCTACACAGATACGCAGTATTTT.

In its sample, this clonotype ranks as medium-sized. V usage is TRBV25-1 and J usage is TRBJ2-7; tentative D call: TRBD1 (6 bases). The germline V gene has CDR1 MGHDK and CDR2 SYGVNS. The CDR3 totals 12 residues. V lost 4 bases to trimming and J lost 4 bases, with 8 bases between them. CDR3: CASSGDRYEQYF. The CDR3 nucleotides are TGTGCCAGCAGTGGCGACAGGTACGAGCAGTACTTC.

The CDR3 reads CASSYWATYEQYF. CDR3 in DNA: TGTGCCAGCAGTTATTGGGCGACCTACGAGCAGTACTTC. The chain is built from TRBV28 and TRBJ2-7, with unresolved D. This CDR3 comprises 13 residues. Germline V gene data show CDR1 as MDHEN and CDR2 as SYDVKM. Trimming pared 4 bases from V and 2 bases from J, leaving 9 bases between.

This clonotype was observed a few times. The rearrangement links TRBV19 to TRBJ1-5; no clear D. Deletions cut 4 bases from V and 0 bases from J, with 10 bases between. The CDR3 loop spans 15 amino acids. Germline V gives CDR1 LNHDA, CDR2 SQIVND (reference sequence). CDR3: CASSTRRNSNQPQHF. The CDR3 nucleotides are TGTGCCAGTAGTACGAGACGGAATAGCAATCAGCCCCAGCATTTT.

This clonotype was recorded at least ten times. This chain uses TRBV7-9 with TRBJ2-1; D gene uncertain. The V end lost 1 base, the J end lost 12 bases, and 10 bases lay between the germline ends. Germline V gene data show CDR1 as SEHNR and CDR2 as FQNEAQ (reference sequence). This CDR3 is built from 12 residues. CDR3 residues: CASSLVVTWQFF. CDR3 sequence (DNA): TGTGCCAGCAGCTTAGTCGTGACTTGGCAGTTCTTC.